The source of this TCR beta chain is a study of CD8+CD57+ T cells in acquired aplastic anemia. Overall study findings and caveats: Any difference that existed in CD8+ Simpson's diversity between patients and controls was not significant.

Genomic DNA constituted the template upon which TCR beta VDJ and CDR3 profiling was performed. TCRdb reprocessed the reads with MiXCR, giving one entry per CDR3 protein. The table has 150,000 to 180,000 distinct CDR3 sequences, about 48% seen once. This clonotype was observed many times. Its antigen is still unknown. Patients included in sequencing had previously demonstrated CD8+CD57+ cell expansion by flow cytometry. CDR1 MNHNS and CDR2 SASEGT come from the germline V gene. Unmatched junction bases numbered 8, after V lost 5 bases and J lost 4 bases. This CDR3 comprises 15 residues. The sequencing input was sorted CD4+, CD8+, or CD8+CD57+ T cells (not recorded which) from PBMCs. The J gene is TRBJ2-7, the V gene TRBV6-1, with TRBD1 matching 10 bases. The source is a human donor with aplastic anemia. The CDR3 DNA is TGTGCCAGCAGTACCCGGGACAGGGGTAGTTACGAGCAGTACTTC. Translated: CASSTRDRGSYEQYF.